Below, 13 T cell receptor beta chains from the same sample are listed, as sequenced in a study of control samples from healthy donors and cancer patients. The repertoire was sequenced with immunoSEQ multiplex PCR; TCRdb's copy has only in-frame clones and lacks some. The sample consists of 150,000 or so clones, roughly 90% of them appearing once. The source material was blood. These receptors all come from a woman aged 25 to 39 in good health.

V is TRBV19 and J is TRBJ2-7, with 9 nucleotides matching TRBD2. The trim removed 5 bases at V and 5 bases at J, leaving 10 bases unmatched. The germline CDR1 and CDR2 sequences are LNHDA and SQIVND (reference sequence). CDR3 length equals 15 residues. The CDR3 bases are TGTGCCAGTAGTCCCGCTGCGGGAGGGCCCGACGAGCAGTACTTC. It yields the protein CASSPAAGGPDEQYF. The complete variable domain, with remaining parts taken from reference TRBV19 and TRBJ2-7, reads DGGITQSPKYLFRKEGQNVTLSCEQNLNHDAMYWYRQDPGQGLRLIYYSQIVNDFQKGDIAEGYSVSREKKESFPLTVTSAQKNPTAFYLCASSPAAGGPDEQYFGPGTRLTVT.

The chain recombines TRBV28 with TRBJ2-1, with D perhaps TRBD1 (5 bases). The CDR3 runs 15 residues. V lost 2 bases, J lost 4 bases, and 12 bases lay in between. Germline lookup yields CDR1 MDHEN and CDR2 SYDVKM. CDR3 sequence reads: CASSLGRVIYNEQFF. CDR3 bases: TGTGCCAGCAGTTTAGGCAGGGTGATATACAATGAGCAGTTCTTC.

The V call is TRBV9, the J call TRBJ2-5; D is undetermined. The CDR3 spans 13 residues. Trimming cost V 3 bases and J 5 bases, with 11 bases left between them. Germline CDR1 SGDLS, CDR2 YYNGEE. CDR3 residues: CASSGSEVETQYF. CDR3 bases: TGTGCCAGCAGCGGGAGCGAGGTGGAGACCCAGTACTTC.

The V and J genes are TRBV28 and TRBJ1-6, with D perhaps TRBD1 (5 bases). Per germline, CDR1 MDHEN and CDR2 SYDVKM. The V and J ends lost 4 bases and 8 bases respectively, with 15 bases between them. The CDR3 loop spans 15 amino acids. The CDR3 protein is CASSSPSGGDSPLHF. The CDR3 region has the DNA TGTGCCAGCAGTTCCCCCTCCGGGGGGGATTCACCCCTCCACTTT.

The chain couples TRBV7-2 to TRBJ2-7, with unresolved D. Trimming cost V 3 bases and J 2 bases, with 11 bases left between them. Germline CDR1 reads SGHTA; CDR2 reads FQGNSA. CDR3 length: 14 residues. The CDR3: CASSFSLSAYEQYF. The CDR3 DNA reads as TGTGCCAGCAGCTTCAGCTTATCCGCCTACGAGCAGTACTTC.

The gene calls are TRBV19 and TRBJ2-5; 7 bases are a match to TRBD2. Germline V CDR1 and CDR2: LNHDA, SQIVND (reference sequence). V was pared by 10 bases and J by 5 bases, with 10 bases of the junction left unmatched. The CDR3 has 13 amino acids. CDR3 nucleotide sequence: TGTGCCACCGCCCCGGGGGAGGGGGAGACCCAGTACTTC. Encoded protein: CATAPGEGETQYF.

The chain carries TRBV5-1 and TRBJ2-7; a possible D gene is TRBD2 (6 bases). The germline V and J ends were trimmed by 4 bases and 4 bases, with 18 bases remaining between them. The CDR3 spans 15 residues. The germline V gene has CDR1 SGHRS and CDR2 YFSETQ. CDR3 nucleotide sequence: TGCGCCAGCAGCCTAGTCGGGACGGGAGTTTACGAGCAGTACTTC. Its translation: CASSLVGTGVYEQYF.

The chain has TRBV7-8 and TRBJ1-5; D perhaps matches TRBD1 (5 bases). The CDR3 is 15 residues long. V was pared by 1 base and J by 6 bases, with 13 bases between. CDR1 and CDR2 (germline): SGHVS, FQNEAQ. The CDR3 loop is CASSLEWGGSQPQHF. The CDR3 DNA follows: TGTGCCAGCAGCTTAGAATGGGGGGGGAGTCAGCCCCAGCATTTT. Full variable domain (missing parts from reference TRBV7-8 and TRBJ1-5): GAGVSQSPRYKVAKRGQDVALRCDPISGHVSLFWYQQALGQGPEFLTYFQNEAQLDKSGLPSDRFFAERPEGSVSTLKIQRTQQEDSAVYLCASSLEWGGSQPQHFGDGTRLSIL.

In DNA form, the CDR3 reads TGTGCCACCAAAGGGGAGGTGGACACCGGGGAGCTGTTTTTT. Translated: CATKGEVDTGELFF. The chain has TRBV24-1 and TRBJ2-2, with D possibly matching TRBD2 (6 bases). This CDR3 spans 14 amino acids. Deletions cut 8 bases from V and 3 bases from J, with 12 bases between. The V gene's germline CDR1 is KGHDR and CDR2 SFDVKD.

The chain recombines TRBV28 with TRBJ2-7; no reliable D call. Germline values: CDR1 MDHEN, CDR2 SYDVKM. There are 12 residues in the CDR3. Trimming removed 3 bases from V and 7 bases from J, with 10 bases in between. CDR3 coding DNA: TGTGCCAGCAGTTTCACCGCGTGGGAGCAGTACTTC. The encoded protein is CASSFTAWEQYF.

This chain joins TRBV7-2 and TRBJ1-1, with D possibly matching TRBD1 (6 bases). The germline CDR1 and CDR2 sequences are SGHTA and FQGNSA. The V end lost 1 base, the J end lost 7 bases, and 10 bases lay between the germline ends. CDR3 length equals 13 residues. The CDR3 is CASSLVLQGEAFF. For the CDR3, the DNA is TGTGCCAGCAGCTTAGTGTTACAGGGTGAAGCTTTCTTT.

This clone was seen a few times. The CDR3 DNA follows: TGTGCCTGGAAAGGAAGGGAGTCTATCAGGGAAACTGAAGCTTTCTTT. Protein sequence: CAWKGRESIRETEAFF. V gene TRBV30 combines with J gene TRBJ1-1; D possibly corresponds to TRBD1 (5 bases). Trimming removed 4 bases at V and 5 bases at J, with 23 bases between. The CDR3 totals 16 residues. Germline values: CDR1 GTSNPN, CDR2 SVGIG (reference sequence).

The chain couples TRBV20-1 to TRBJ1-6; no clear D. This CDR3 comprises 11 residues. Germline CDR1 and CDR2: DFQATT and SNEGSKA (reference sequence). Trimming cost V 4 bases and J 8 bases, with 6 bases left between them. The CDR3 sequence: CSATGDSPLHF. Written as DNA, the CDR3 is TGCAGTGCTACAGGAGATTCACCCCTCCACTTT.